The clone carrying this TCR beta chain has a handful of counts. Its antigen remains unknown. A much larger clone differs from this one at a single base, so this may be a read error. Other nucleotide sequences from this sample produce the same CDR3. This specimen comes from a study of beta chain features in type 1 diabetes. Points from the study as a whole: Type 1 diabetes patients had fewer VDJ junction insertions and more deletions.

The CDR3 loop spans 11 amino acids. The germline V gene has CDR1 SGHAT and CDR2 FQNNGV. Trimming took off 3 bases at V and 4 bases at J, with 3 bases between the two ends. The whole isolated RNA underwent reverse transcription, so sequencing captured expressed TCRB transcripts. Method: immunoSEQ multiplex PCR; TCRdb's copy keeps in-frame clones and lacks some. This table has 850,000 to 900,000 clones, about a sixth appearing once. The receptor's source is a young woman in good health. The V gene is TRBV11-2, the J gene TRBJ2-5, with no clear D. Source material: naive CD4+ T cells from blood. The CDR3 region has the DNA TGTGCCAGCAGCTTGGGAGAGACCCAGTACTTC. Its protein is CASSLGETQYF.